The 15 T cell receptor beta chains below were found in one sample sequenced in a study of shared clonotypes between healthy human individuals. This table comes from immunoSEQ multiplex PCR, and its TCRdb copy is limited to in-frame clones, with some not included. Among about a million clones listed, 65% to 75% were seen once. The sequenced material came from memory CD4+ T cells sorted from blood. The sample's subset: CD45RA-negative fraction. Every receptor here comes from a man aged 18 to 29 in good health.

This clone has a single count. V is TRBV18 and J is TRBJ2-3; 9 bases are shared with TRBD1. There are 17 residues in the CDR3. With 5 bases clipped from V and 0 bases from J, the junction kept 9 bases outside the gene matches. CDR1 and CDR2 from the germline V gene are KGHSH and LQKENI. The chain's CDR3 is CASSTTPGTGSTDTQYF. CDR3 DNA sequence: TGTGCCAGCTCAACAACCCCCGGGACAGGGAGCACAGATACGCAGTATTTT.

This chain links TRBV9 with TRBJ2-5; 9 bases are shared with TRBD2. The germline CDR1 and CDR2 sequences are SGDLS and YYNGEE. V gave up 1 base and J gave up 1 base; unmatched junction bases: 5. This CDR3 has 16 amino acids. The CDR3 region has the DNA TGTGCCAGCAGCGTAAGAGGCGGGGGGGTCCAAGAGACCCAGTACTTC. The encoded protein is CASSVRGGGVQETQYF.

Regarding this clone: In the same sample, other DNA sequences code for this CDR3. The chain recombines TRBV20-1 with TRBJ1-3; D remains unclear. Germline lookup yields CDR1 DFQATT and CDR2 SNEGSKA (reference sequence). V was clipped by 6 bases and J by 0 bases, with 3 bases between them. This CDR3 has 11 amino acids. The CDR3: CSAPSGNTIYF. The CDR3 bases are TGCAGTGCACCCTCTGGAAACACCATATATTTT.

This rearrangement joins TRBV7-2 to TRBJ1-5, with 7 bases matching TRBD1. This CDR3 is built from 15 residues. Germline V CDR1 and CDR2: SGHTA, FQGNSA. V was clipped by 4 bases and J by 7 bases; unmatched bases: 10. CDR3 coding DNA: TGTGCCAGCAGCTCTCGGACAGGAATGCAACAGCCCCAGCATTTT. It codes for CASSSRTGMQQPQHF. Variable domain in full (rest from reference TRBV7-2 and TRBJ1-5): GAGVSQSPSNKVTEKGKDVELRCDPISGHTALYWYRQSLGQGLEFLIYFQGNSAPDKSGLPSDRFSAERTGGSVSTLTIQRTQQEDSAVYLCASSSRTGMQQPQHFGDGTRLSIL.

In its sample, this clone was seen once. The J gene is TRBJ1-6, the V gene TRBV5-1; 7 bases are a match to TRBD1. V dropped 4 bases and J dropped 5; count of bases not matched to a gene: 6. The CDR3 consists of 15 residues. CDR1 is SGHRS, CDR2 YFSETQ, per germline. The CDR3 region is CASSATGVNNSPLHF. The CDR3 DNA reads as TGCGCCAGCAGCGCCACAGGGGTCAATAATTCACCCCTCCACTTT.

V usage is TRBV4-1 and J usage is TRBJ2-5; 10 nucleotides line up with TRBD2. J gave up 2 bases and V 2 bases, and 5 bases lay outside the gene matches. CDR1 and CDR2 (germline): MGHRA, YSYEKL. CDR3 length: 16 amino acids. DNA for the CDR3: TGCGCCAGCAGCCAATCCCAGCGGGGGGGACAAGAGACCCAGTACTTC. It encodes CASSQSQRGGQETQYF.

The chain uses TRBV5-1 and TRBJ2-3; a possible D gene is TRBD1 (5 bases). The CDR3 is made up of 16 amino acids. V was shortened by 0 bases and J by 1 base, with 12 bases between the two germline ends. CDR1 is SGHRS and CDR2 is YFSETQ in the germline V gene. The CDR3, as DNA: TGCGCCAGCAGCTTGGCCCCGACAGACCGCACAGATACGCAGTATTTT. It translates to CASSLAPTDRTDTQYF.

The CDR3 reads CASRLGTGRYGYTF. CDR3 nucleotides: TGTGCCAGCAGACTCGGGACAGGGAGATATGGCTACACCTTC. The V and J genes are TRBV5-4 and TRBJ1-2; 9 bases agree with TRBD1. The J segment lost 5 bases and the V segment lost 5 bases, leaving 7 bases of the junction unmatched. Germline loops: CDR1 SGHNT, CDR2 YYREEE (reference sequence). CDR3 size: 14 residues.

On this clone: One junction end does not reproduce the germline sequence, and a read error may be involved. This chain uses TRBV7-9 with TRBJ1-5; 9 bases are a match to TRBD1. The CDR3 extends over 15 amino acids. The germline gives CDR1 SEHNR, CDR2 FQNEAQ (reference sequence). The CDR3 bases are TGTGCCAGCAGCTTGGGGACAGGGTGTCAATCAGCCCCAGCATTT. This codes for CASSLGTGCQSAPAF.

The gene calls are TRBV19 and TRBJ1-2; a possible D gene is TRBD1 (5 bases). The germline V and J ends were trimmed by 7 bases and 8 bases, with 23 bases remaining between them. The CDR3 covers 15 residues. Germline lookup yields CDR1 LNHDA and CDR2 SQIVND (reference sequence). The CDR3 DNA reads TGTGCCAGTAACCCCGGCCCCGACAGAGGGAAGGGCTACACCTTC. Translated, it gives CASNPGPDRGKGYTF.

The chain uses TRBV14 and TRBJ1-4; tentatively, D is TRBD1 (6 bases). V was pared by 0 bases and J by 8 bases, with 13 bases between. Germline loops: CDR1 SGHDN, CDR2 FVKESK. The CDR3 consists of 15 residues. The CDR3 bases are TGTGCCAGCAGCCAAGAAAGGGGGACGTTGGAAAAACTGTTTTTT. Its translation is CASSQERGTLEKLFF.

The chain carries TRBV29-1 and TRBJ2-1, with 11 positions matching TRBD1. The junction had 12 bases not matched to a gene; V was cut back by 7 bases and J by 7 bases. The CDR3 has 15 residues. Germline CDR1 is SQVTM and CDR2 is ANQGSEA. The CDR3 sequence: CSATVGTGGLNEQFF. The CDR3 coding sequence is TGCAGCGCCACGGTGGGGACAGGGGGATTGAATGAGCAGTTCTTC.

This chain connects TRBV27 to TRBJ1-6; 7 bases are a match to TRBD1. Unmatched junction bases numbered 9, after V lost 4 bases and J lost 6 bases. The CDR3 contains 16 residues. Germline V gene data show CDR1 as MNHEY and CDR2 as SMNVEV (reference sequence). The CDR3 loop is CASSSNGQVANSPLHF. DNA for the CDR3: TGTGCCAGCAGTTCCAACGGACAGGTCGCTAATTCACCCCTCCACTTT.

V and J are TRBV19 and TRBJ2-2; D unresolved. V was shortened by 5 bases and J by 1 base, with 11 bases between the two germline ends. The germline V gene encodes CDR1 LNHDA and CDR2 SQIVND (reference sequence). This CDR3 has 15 residues. The CDR3 is CASSPKGGNTGELFF. The CDR3 DNA is TGTGCCAGTAGTCCGAAGGGCGGGAACACCGGGGAGCTGTTTTTT.

The chain joins TRBV5-4 to TRBJ2-2; 7 nucleotides align to TRBD2. There are 15 residues in the CDR3. Losses at the gene ends were 1 base for V and 7 bases for J; bases not matched to a gene: 7. Germline-derived CDR1 and CDR2 are SGHNT and YYREEE (reference sequence). CDR3: CASSLRGGSSGELFF. CDR3 sequence (DNA): TGTGCCAGCAGCTTGAGGGGCGGGAGTAGCGGGGAGCTGTTTTTT.